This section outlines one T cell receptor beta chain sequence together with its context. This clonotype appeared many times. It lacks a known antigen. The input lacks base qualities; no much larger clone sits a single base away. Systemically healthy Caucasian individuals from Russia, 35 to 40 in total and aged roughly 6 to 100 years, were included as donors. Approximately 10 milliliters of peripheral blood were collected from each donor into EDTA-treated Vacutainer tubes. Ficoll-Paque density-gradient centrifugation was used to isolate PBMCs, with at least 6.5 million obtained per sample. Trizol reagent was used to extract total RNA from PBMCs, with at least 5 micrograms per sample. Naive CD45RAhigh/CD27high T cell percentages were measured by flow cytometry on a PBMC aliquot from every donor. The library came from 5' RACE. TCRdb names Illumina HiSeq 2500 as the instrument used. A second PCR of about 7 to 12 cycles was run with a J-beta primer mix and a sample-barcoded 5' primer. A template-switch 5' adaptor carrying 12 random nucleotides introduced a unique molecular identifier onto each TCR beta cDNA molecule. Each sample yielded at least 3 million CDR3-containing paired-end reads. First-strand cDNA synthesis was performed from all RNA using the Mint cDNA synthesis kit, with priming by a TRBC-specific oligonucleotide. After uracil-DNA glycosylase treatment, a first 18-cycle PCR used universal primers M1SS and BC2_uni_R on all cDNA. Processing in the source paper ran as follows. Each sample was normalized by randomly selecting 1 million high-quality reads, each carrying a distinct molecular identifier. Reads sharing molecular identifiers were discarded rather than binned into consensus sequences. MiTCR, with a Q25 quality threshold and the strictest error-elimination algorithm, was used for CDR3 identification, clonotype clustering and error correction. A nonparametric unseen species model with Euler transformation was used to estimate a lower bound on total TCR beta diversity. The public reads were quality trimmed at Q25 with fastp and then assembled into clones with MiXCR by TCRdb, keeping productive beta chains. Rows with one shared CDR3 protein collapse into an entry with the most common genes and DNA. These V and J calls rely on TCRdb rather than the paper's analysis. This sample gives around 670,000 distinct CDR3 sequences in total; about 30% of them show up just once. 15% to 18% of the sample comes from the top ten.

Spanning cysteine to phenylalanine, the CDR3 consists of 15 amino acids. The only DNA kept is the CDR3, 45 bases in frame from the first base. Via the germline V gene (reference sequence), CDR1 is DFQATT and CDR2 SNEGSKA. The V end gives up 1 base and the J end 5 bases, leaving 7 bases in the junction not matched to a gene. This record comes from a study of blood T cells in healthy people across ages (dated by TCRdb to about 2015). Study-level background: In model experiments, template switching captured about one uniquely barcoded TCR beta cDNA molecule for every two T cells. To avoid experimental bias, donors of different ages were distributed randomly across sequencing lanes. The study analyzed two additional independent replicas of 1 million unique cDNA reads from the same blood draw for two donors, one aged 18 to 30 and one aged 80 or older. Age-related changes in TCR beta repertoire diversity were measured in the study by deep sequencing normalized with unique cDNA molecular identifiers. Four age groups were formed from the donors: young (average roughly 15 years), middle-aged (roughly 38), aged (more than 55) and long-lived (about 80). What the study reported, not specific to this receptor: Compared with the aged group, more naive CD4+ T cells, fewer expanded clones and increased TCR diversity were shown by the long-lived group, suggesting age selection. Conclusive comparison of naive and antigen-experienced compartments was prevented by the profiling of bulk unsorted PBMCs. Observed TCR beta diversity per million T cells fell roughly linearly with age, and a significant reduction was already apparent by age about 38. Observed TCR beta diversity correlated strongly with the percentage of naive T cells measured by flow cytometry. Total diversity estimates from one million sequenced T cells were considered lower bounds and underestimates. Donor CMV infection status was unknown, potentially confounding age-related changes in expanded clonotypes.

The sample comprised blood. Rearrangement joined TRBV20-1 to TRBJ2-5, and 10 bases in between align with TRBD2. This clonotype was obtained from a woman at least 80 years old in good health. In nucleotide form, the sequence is TGCAGTGCTAGAGCCATGGGACTAGCGCTGGAGACCCAGTACTTC. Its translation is CSARAMGLALETQYF.